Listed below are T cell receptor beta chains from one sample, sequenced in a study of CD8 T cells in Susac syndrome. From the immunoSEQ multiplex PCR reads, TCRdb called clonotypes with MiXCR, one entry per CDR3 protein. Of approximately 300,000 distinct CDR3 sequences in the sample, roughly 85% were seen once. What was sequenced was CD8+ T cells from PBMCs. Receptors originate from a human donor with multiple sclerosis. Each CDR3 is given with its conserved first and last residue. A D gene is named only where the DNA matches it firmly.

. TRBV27 CASSPTSGSLVYEQYF
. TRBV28 CASSFSGTLFYEQYF
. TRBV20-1 CSAADRQTGELFF
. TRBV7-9 CASSPDTAEQYF
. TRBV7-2 CASSLSNKNTEAFF
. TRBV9 CASSSRASWGGYTF
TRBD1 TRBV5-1 CASSWTGQTYEQYF
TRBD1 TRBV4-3 CASSQGLRDRNTEAFF
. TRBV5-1 CASSVRTVLSPNYEQYF
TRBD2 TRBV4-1 CASSQDALAGVISYNEQFF
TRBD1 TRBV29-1 CSVEPGDRAPDTQYF
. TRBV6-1 CASSLIPGLAYTYEQYF
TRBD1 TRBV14 CASSEGYGTGVYEQYF
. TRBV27 CASSLWTGQSPYEQYF
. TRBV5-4 CASSLWTHDTDTQYF
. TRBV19 CASSRSPRVSDEQYF
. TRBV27 CASSSLPSNEQFF
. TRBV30 CAWSDGYEQYF
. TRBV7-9 CASSPRPVSYNEQFF
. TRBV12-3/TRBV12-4 CASSASGYEQYF
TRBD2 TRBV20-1 CSANPGTSGREWETQYF
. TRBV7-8 CASSLQEETQYF
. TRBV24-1 CATSAAYGYEQYF
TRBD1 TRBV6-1 CASSPRTGLSYEQYF
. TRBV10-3 CAISESPVNQPQHF
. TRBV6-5 CASSYLLGTNTEAFF
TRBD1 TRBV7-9 CASSSGQATSTDTQYF
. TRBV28 CASTLGAFGTQYF
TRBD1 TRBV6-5 CASRPRDRDGYTF
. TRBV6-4 CASSRGVDTEAFF
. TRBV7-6 CASSFPAQGYNEQFF
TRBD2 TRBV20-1 CSARGYGTSGSSGTDTQYF
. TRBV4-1 CASSQDRTLNTEAFF
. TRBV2 CASSAGFSVYGYTF
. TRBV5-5 CASSLGLLYGYTF
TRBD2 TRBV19 CASSMPGRAFNEQFF
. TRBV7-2 CASNSGLGGTEAFF
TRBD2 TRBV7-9 CASSLRAGVQNEQFF
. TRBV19 CASTTIPSYEQYF
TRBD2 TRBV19 CASSIDASGRAGGYNEQFF
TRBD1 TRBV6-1 CASRGTGGMDTQYF
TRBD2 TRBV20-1 CSASRPSGYNEQFF
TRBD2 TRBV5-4 CASSTGLAGSYNEQFF
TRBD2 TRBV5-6 CASSLASGGSYEQYF
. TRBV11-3 CASSPGLTYNEQFF
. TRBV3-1 CASSQDGHYSNQPQHF
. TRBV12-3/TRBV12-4 CASSLWVRGTGELFF
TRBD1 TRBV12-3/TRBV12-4 CASSYRTGDNYGYTF
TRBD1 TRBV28 CASTETGTVGFYEQYF
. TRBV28 CAIAAGPIVDTQYF
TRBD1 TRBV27 CASSPYFGQVNEQFF